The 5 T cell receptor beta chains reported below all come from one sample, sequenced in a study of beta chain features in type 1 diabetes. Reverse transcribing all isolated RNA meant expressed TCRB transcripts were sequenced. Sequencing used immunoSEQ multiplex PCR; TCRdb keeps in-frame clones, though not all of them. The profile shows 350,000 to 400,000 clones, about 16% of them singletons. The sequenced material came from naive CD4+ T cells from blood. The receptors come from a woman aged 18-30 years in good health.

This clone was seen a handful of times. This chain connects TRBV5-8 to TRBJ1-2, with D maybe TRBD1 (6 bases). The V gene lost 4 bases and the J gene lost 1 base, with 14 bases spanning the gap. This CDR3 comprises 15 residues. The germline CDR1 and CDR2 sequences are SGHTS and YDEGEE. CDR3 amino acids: CASSTTGYHNYGYTF. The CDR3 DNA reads TGTGCCAGCAGCACCACAGGGTACCATAACTATGGCTACACCTTC.

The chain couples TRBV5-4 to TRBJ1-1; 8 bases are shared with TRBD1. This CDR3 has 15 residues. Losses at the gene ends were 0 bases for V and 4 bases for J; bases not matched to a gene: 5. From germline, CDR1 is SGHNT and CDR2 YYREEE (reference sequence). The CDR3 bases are TGTGCCAGCAGCTTGGGGGGACAGGCGGGCACTGAAGCTTTCTTT. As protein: CASSLGGQAGTEAFF.

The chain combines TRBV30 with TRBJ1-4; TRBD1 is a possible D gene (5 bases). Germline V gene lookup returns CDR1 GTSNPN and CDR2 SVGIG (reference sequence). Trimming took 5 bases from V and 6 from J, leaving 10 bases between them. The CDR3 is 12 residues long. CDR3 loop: CAWGARDEKLFF. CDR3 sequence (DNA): TGTGCCTGGGGGGCCCGGGATGAAAAACTGTTTTTT.

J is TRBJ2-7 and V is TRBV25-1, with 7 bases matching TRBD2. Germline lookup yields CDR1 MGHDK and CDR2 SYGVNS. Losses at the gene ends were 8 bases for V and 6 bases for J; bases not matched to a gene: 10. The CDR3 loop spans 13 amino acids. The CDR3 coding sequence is TGTGCCAGCTCTATGGGGGAGGGACTCGAGCAGTACTTC. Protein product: CASSMGEGLEQYF.

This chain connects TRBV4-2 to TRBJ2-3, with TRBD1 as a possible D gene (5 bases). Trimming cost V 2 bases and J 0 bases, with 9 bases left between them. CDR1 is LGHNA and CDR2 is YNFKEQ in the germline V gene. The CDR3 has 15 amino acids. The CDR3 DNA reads TGTGCCAGCAGCCAACCTCAGGGAAGCACAGATACGCAGTATTTT. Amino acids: CASSQPQGSTDTQYF.